These 27 T cell receptor beta chains share one sample of origin, sequenced in a study of blood T cell repertoires in COVID-19. Profiling relied on immunoSEQ multiplex PCR, and the TCRdb table lists in-frame clones only, not all of them. The sample lists about 500,000 clones; roughly 89% were seen once. Sequenced material: peripheral blood. The receptors were sampled from a man aged 18-30 years with COVID-19, enrolled during active disease.

V gene TRBV11-2 combines with J gene TRBJ2-3; D might be TRBD2 (5 bases). CDR1 is SGHAT, CDR2 FQNNGV, per germline. This CDR3 has 12 amino acids. V was pared by 1 base and J by 13 bases, with 12 bases between. The DNA for the CDR3 is TGTGCCAGCAGCTTAGGAGCTAGCTCGAAGTATTTT. Amino acid sequence: CASSLGASSKYF.

This sequence joins TRBV6-4 and TRBJ2-3; 11 bases are shared with TRBD2. Germline CDR1 MRHNA, CDR2 SNTAGT. The CDR3 extends over 16 amino acids. The ends lost 2 bases at V and 3 bases at J; junction bases unmatched: 4. The CDR3, as DNA: TGTGCCAGCAGTGACAAGGGGACTAGCGGAACAGATACGCAGTATTTT. The encoded protein is CASSDKGTSGTDTQYF.

This clone appeared once. The chain carries TRBV27 and TRBJ1-4, with TRBD1 identical over 7 bases. V trimming: 4 bases; J trimming: 8 bases; junction bases outside the gene matches: 7. This CDR3 comprises 14 residues. Germline CDR1 and CDR2: MNHEY and SMNVEV (reference sequence). CDR3 sequence reads: CASSSDREGEKLFF. In DNA, the CDR3 is TGTGCCAGCAGTTCTGACAGGGAAGGGGAAAAACTGTTTTTT.

The V and J genes are TRBV13 and TRBJ1-1; possible D gene TRBD1, 6 bases. CDR1 is PRHDT and CDR2 is FYEKMQ in the germline V gene (reference sequence). V lost 5 bases and J lost 0, with 13 bases in between. The CDR3 totals 15 residues. The CDR3 DNA sequence: TGTGCCAGCAGCCCCCCAGGACAGCTGAACACTGAAGCTTTCTTT. This translates into CASSPPGQLNTEAFF.

This chain connects TRBV24-1 to TRBJ2-5; 13 positions agree with TRBD2. The CDR3 has 18 residues. Unmatched junction bases numbered 10, after V lost 3 bases and J lost 4 bases. Looked up from germline, CDR1 is KGHDR and CDR2 is SFDVKD. The DNA of the CDR3 is TGTGCCACCAGTGATCCACTCAGGACTAGCGGGAGTCTAGAGACCCAGTACTTC. Translating it yields CATSDPLRTSGSLETQYF.

V gene TRBV5-1 combines with J gene TRBJ2-5, with 7 bases that match TRBD2. V was clipped by 0 bases and J by 3 bases; unmatched bases: 8. The germline CDR1 and CDR2 sequences are SGHRS and YFSETQ. CDR3 length equals 16 residues. This CDR3 reads CASSLEREGGEETQYF. In DNA, the CDR3 is TGCGCCAGCAGCTTGGAGCGGGAAGGAGGGGAAGAGACCCAGTACTTC.

In regard to this clone: Germline is not matched at one junction end, which may reflect a read error. This chain links TRBV9 with TRBJ1-1; D gene uncertain. This CDR3 is built from 12 residues. Germline V gene lookup returns CDR1 SGDLS and CDR2 YYNGEE. As DNA, the CDR3 is TGTGCCAGCAGGCCAGTCACGACTGGAGCTTTCTTT. Encoded protein: CASRPVTTGAFF.

This sequence joins TRBV2 and TRBJ1-2; D possibly corresponds to TRBD1 (6 bases). The CDR3 loop spans 16 amino acids. Between the trimmed V and J ends, which lost 1 base and 5 bases, there was a span of 17 bases. CDR1 SNHLY and CDR2 FYNNEI come from the germline V gene. CDR3 in DNA: TGTGCCAGCAGTGAAGTATACTCGGGGACACGATATGGCTACACCTTC. It specifies CASSEVYSGTRYGYTF.

The chain uses TRBV18 and TRBJ2-7, with D hard to call. The germline CDR1 and CDR2 sequences are KGHSH and LQKENI. The CDR3 totals 12 residues. Trimming pared 1 base from V and 7 bases from J, leaving 8 bases between. The DNA for the CDR3 is TGTGCCAGCTCACCACTCCACGGGGAGCAGTACTTC. Translating it yields CASSPLHGEQYF.

The J gene is TRBJ2-7, the V gene TRBV2; 8 nucleotides match TRBD2. Trimming at V came to 4 bases and at J to 5 bases, leaving 7 bases not matched to a gene. CDR1 is SNHLY, CDR2 FYNNEI, per germline. There are 14 residues in the CDR3. In DNA, the CDR3 is TGTGCCAGCAGTGTGAGGCGGGAGGAGGACGAGCAGTACTTC. It encodes CASSVRREEDEQYF.

The chain is built from TRBV5-4 and TRBJ1-2; 10 positions match TRBD1. Germline CDR1 and CDR2: SGHNT and YYREEE (reference sequence). This CDR3 has 14 residues. Germline trimming cut 3 bases from V and 8 bases from J; bases unmatched to any gene: 7. For the CDR3, the DNA is TGTGCCAGCAGCTCCTCCGGGACAGGGGACGGCTACACCTTC. It encodes CASSSSGTGDGYTF.

This clone appeared a few times. The gene calls are TRBV10-1 and TRBJ1-1; the match to TRBD1 covers 8 bases. Trimming at V came to 0 bases and at J to 4 bases, leaving 4 bases not matched to a gene. This CDR3 is 15 amino acids long. In germline, CDR1 is WNHNN, CDR2 SYGVQD (reference sequence). The CDR3, as DNA: TGCGCCAGCAGTGAGTCGAGGACAGGGCCCACTGAAGCTTTCTTT. Amino acid sequence: CASSESRTGPTEAFF.

J is TRBJ1-5 and V is TRBV3-1 (or the pseudogene TRBV3-2); D is uncertain. The germline gives CDR1 LGHDT, CDR2 YNNKEL (reference sequence). This CDR3 is 16 amino acids long. The V gene lost 4 bases and the J gene lost 3 bases, with 16 bases spanning the gap. The chain's CDR3 is CASSPQNEQPNQPQHF. The CDR3, as DNA: TGTGCCAGCAGCCCGCAAAACGAACAGCCCAATCAGCCCCAGCATTTT.

The table lists this clone with a count of one. V gene TRBV20-1 combines with J gene TRBJ2-5; a possible D gene is TRBD1 (6 bases). The CDR3 extends over 18 amino acids. Germline-derived CDR1 and CDR2 are DFQATT and SNEGSKA (reference sequence). V lost 3 bases to trimming and J lost 4 bases, with 27 bases between them. As DNA, the CDR3 is TGCAGTGCTAGTGCGTCCAAATCGACTATACAGGGTGGAGAGACCCAGTACTTC. This codes for CSASASKSTIQGGETQYF.

In this sample, this clone turned up once. The chain employs TRBV4-1 and TRBJ2-3, with TRBD2 matching 10 bases. The CDR3 sequence is 14 residues long. The germline CDR1 and CDR2 sequences are MGHRA and YSYEKL. The J segment lost 6 bases and the V segment lost 6 bases, leaving 6 bases of the junction unmatched. CDR3 sequence (DNA): TGCGCCAGCAGTCTAGCGGGAGAAGGGGATACGCAGTATTTT. Translating gives CASSLAGEGDTQYF.

The chain has TRBV5-4 and TRBJ1-6; the D gene is possibly TRBD1 (5 bases). The V end lost 4 bases, the J end lost 0 bases, and 11 bases lay between the germline ends. The CDR3 consists of 16 residues. CDR1 and CDR2 (germline): SGHNT, YYREEE (reference sequence). CDR3 protein: CASSAGTVSYNSPLHF. The CDR3 nucleotides read TGTGCCAGCAGCGCCGGGACTGTCTCCTATAATTCACCCCTCCACTTT.

The V call is TRBV5-1, the J call TRBJ1-1; TRBD1 matches 8 bases. Germline V gene data show CDR1 as SGHRS and CDR2 as YFSETQ. V lost 4 bases and J lost 3; bases outside the gene matches: 8. This CDR3 is 15 amino acids long. CDR3 nucleotide sequence: TGCGCCAGCAGCCTTTGGACAGGGTGGGACACTGAAGCTTTCTTT. The encoded protein is CASSLWTGWDTEAFF.

The chain couples TRBV4-1 to TRBJ2-1; D is possibly TRBD2 (6 bases). The ends were cut back, 1 base at V and 9 bases at J, with 19 bases in the middle. Germline V gene data show CDR1 as MGHRA and CDR2 as YSYEKL. The CDR3 contains 16 residues. The CDR3 DNA is TGCGCCAGCAGCCAAGGGAGAAGCGGGTTTGTCGGTGAGCAGTTCTTC. Translated, it gives CASSQGRSGFVGEQFF.

The gene calls are TRBV7-8 and TRBJ1-1, with TRBD1 matching 9 bases. Germline trimming cut 6 bases from V and 6 bases from J; bases unmatched to any gene: 14. The length of the CDR3 is 16 residues. The germline gives CDR1 SGHVS, CDR2 FQNEAQ. CDR3 DNA sequence: TGTGCCAGCAGTCTTGCAGCCGGGACAGGGTTGGCTGAAGCTTTCTTT. As protein: CASSLAAGTGLAEAFF.

The rearrangement links TRBV2 to TRBJ2-7; a weak D match, TRBD1 (5 bases). The germline V gene has CDR1 SNHLY and CDR2 FYNNEI. The CDR3 extends over 13 amino acids. Trimming took 6 bases from V and 6 from J, leaving 15 bases between them. The CDR3 spells CASSSGYLGEQYF. The CDR3 bases are TGTGCCAGCAGCTCAGGGTACCTAGGCGAGCAGTACTTC.

This chain joins TRBV14 and TRBJ1-1; D is ambiguous. Germline assignment: CDR1 SGHDN and CDR2 FVKESK. The CDR3 length is 16 residues. V lost 0 bases and J 0 bases, leaving 11 bases between the germline ends. CDR3 region: CASSQDLVALNTEAFF. In DNA form, the CDR3 reads TGTGCCAGCAGCCAAGATCTGGTGGCCCTGAACACTGAAGCTTTCTTT.

The chain employs TRBV5-6 and TRBJ2-2, with D hard to call. The V end was cut by 7 bases, the J end by 6 bases, with 19 bases between. This CDR3 is built from 15 residues. Germline V gives CDR1 SGHDT, CDR2 YYEEEE. The CDR3 DNA follows: TGTGCCAGCGCCTCAAGTGAGGTTATCGCCGGGGAGCTGTTTTTT. This gives the protein CASASSEVIAGELFF.

The rearrangement uses TRBV5-5 and TRBJ1-6; 12 nucleotides align to TRBD1. Germline trimming cut 1 base from V and 8 bases from J; bases unmatched to any gene: 7. Per germline, CDR1 SGHKS and CDR2 YYEKEE (reference sequence). The CDR3 totals 17 residues. The CDR3 DNA reads as TGTGCCAGCAGCTTGAGGGGGACAGGGGGCGCTGATTCACCCCTCCACTTT. Encoded protein: CASSLRGTGGADSPLHF.

The V call is TRBV4-1, the J call TRBJ1-3; 10 bases line up with TRBD1. V lost 6 bases and J lost 2; bases outside the gene matches: 4. The CDR3 is 15 amino acids. CDR1 is MGHRA and CDR2 is YSYEKL in the germline V gene. CDR3 DNA sequence: TGCGCCAGCAGGGCCGACAGGGGGCCTGGAAACACCATATATTTT. It specifies CASRADRGPGNTIYF.

The CDR3 spells CAIGLAGVQGDTQYF. DNA for the CDR3: TGTGCCATCGGCCTAGCGGGAGTTCAGGGGGATACGCAGTATTTT. The genes are TRBV10-3 and TRBJ2-3; 10 bases line up with TRBD2. V was clipped by 8 bases and J by 6 bases; unmatched bases: 11. This CDR3 contains 15 residues. CDR1 and CDR2 (germline): ENHRY, SYGVKD.

This clone appeared a single time. V and J are TRBV6-5 and TRBJ2-7; 7 bases agree with TRBD2. CDR1 and CDR2 (germline): MNHEY, SVGAGI. The CDR3 extends over 14 amino acids. After removal of 6 bases from V and 1 base from J, the junction contained 6 bases not matched to a gene. CDR3 coding DNA: TGTGCCAGCAGCCTGACTAGCACTTCCTACGAGCAGTACTTC. Its translation is CASSLTSTSYEQYF.

This chain joins TRBV19 and TRBJ2-7, with a tentative D call TRBD1 (6 bases). Germline CDR1 LNHDA, CDR2 SQIVND (reference sequence). Deletions cut 5 bases from V and 4 bases from J, with 12 bases between. The length of the CDR3 is 13 residues. CDR3 in amino acids: CASSFGTIYEQYF. The CDR3 coding sequence is TGTGCCAGTAGTTTCGGGACAATTTACGAGCAGTACTTC.